This paragraph reports one T cell receptor (beta chain). The record originates from a study of blood T cell repertoires in COVID-19. Study as a whole: Specimens from acute and convalescent COVID-19 originated in the United States, Italy and Spain. T cells, B-cell-depleted T cells, or PBMCs supplied cDNA or gDNA.

V dropped 8 bases and J dropped 7; count of bases not matched to a gene: 9. CDR1 and CDR2 from the germline V gene are MNHEY and SMNVEV (reference sequence). There are 14 residues in the CDR3. Authors' methods: Amplification from reference gene primers served as the basis for estimated nucleated cell counts. Here immunoSEQ multiplex PCR was the method, and the copy in TCRdb shows in-frame clones only, minus some. V and J calls and clone size are copied from that table; D and trimming were computed from the DNA. The sample includes 50,000 to 60,000 clones, 85% to 90% seen only once; the top ten take about 29%.

Sequencing was performed on peripheral blood. The sequence came from a human donor in a cohort sampled during active COVID-19. The rearrangement joins TRBV27 to TRBJ2-1, with 9 bases identical to TRBD2. The CDR3 reads CASCVGLALNEQFF. CDR3 sequence (DNA): TGTGCCAGCTGTGTGGGACTAGCCTTGAATGAGCAGTTCTTC.